A selection of T cell receptor beta chains follows, all from one sample in a study of regulatory T cells in long-lasting Graves disease. From the multiplex PCR reads, TCRdb called clonotypes with MiXCR, one entry per CDR3 protein. The sample lists about 620,000 distinct CDR3 sequences; roughly 16% were seen once. This same sample was also taken into another study, of T cells in Graves' hyperthyroidism and ophthalmopathy.

The sample consisted of peripheral blood mononuclear cells (PBMCs), taken at new diagnosis, from a patient treated with antithyroid drugs. These receptors came from a woman in her twenties or thirties with Graves disease. CDR3s include the opening cysteine and the closing phenylalanine or tryptophan. Fields, in order: J gene, D gene, V gene, clone size, CDR3 protein, CDR3 DNA. The D gene is left open where the match is weak. Rows may omit the clone size; those that give it use once, few, many or a size class.

J: TRBJ1-1; D: -; V: TRBV3-1; size: many; CDR3: CASSRSGPKGEAFF; DNA: TGTGCCAGCAGTCGATCCGGGCCCAAGGGTGAAGCTTTCTTT
J: TRBJ2-1; D: TRBD2; V: TRBV7-2; size: many; CDR3: CASSPSSGTNNEQFF; DNA: TGTGCCAGCAGCCCCTCTAGCGGGACTAACAATGAGCAGTTCTTC
J: TRBJ2-7; D: TRBD1; V: TRBV28; size: many; CDR3: CASTNAGTGTYEQYF; DNA: TGTGCCAGCACAAACGCCGGGACAGGGACCTACGAGCAGTACTTC
J: TRBJ1-1; D: TRBD1; V: TRBV10-3; size: -; CDR3: CAISGGQGITEAFF; DNA: TGTGCCATCAGTGGAGGACAGGGAATCACTGAAGCTTTCTTT
J: TRBJ1-2; D: -; V: TRBV18; size: many; CDR3: CASSPDVLGGYTF; DNA: TGTGCCAGCTCACCCGACGTCCTGGGCGGCTACACCTTC
J: TRBJ2-3; D: -; V: TRBV2; size: -; CDR3: CASLTGGGRGTDTQYF; DNA: TGTGCCAGCCTTACCGGAGGAGGGCGAGGCACAGATACGCAGTATTTT
J: TRBJ2-1; D: -; V: TRBV5-5; size: many; CDR3: CASSFSLGLRMNEQFF; DNA: TGCGCCAGCAGCTTCTCGTTGGGGCTCCGAATGAATGAGCAGTTCTTC
J: TRBJ2-3; D: TRBD1; V: TRBV6-1; size: many; CDR3: CASKGQHTDTQYF; DNA: TGTGCCAGCAAGGGACAGCACACAGATACGCAGTATTTT
J: TRBJ2-1; D: -; V: TRBV5-1; size: -; CDR3: CASSQKGGGITPNEQFF; DNA: TGCGCCAGCAGCCAGAAGGGGGGGGGCATCACCCCCAATGAGCAGTTCTTC
J: TRBJ2-7; D: -; V: TRBV28; size: many; CDR3: CASSSPPVSHYEQYF; DNA: TGTGCCAGCAGTTCCCCGCCGGTGTCGCATTACGAGCAGTACTTC
J: TRBJ2-5; D: -; V: TRBV19; size: -; CDR3: CASSIWSQQETQYF; DNA: TGTGCCAGTAGTATTTGGTCGCAACAAGAGACCCAGTACTTC
J: TRBJ2-7; D: -; V: TRBV12-3/TRBV12-4; size: many; CDR3: CASSRGTGVFHYEQYF; DNA: TGTGCCAGCAGTAGGGGGACTGGAGTTTTTCACTACGAGCAGTACTTC
J: TRBJ2-7; D: -; V: TRBV28; size: many; CDR3: CASTSARLDGAEQYF; DNA: TGTGCCAGCACTTCAGCTCGCCTCGACGGGGCCGAGCAGTACTTC
J: TRBJ1-2; D: TRBD1; V: TRBV28; size: many; CDR3: CASTPYGQGEFNLYTF; DNA: TGTGCCAGCACTCCTTACGGACAGGGGGAGTTCAATCTGTACACCTTC
J: TRBJ1-4; D: -; V: TRBV28; size: many; CDR3: CASSLVGANEKLFF; DNA: TGTGCCAGCAGTTTAGTAGGAGCTAATGAAAAACTGTTTTTT
J: TRBJ2-1; D: TRBD1; V: TRBV6-1; size: few; CDR3: CASTNPGQGAGEQFF; DNA: TGTGCCAGCACTAATCCGGGACAGGGGGCTGGTGAGCAGTTCTTC
J: TRBJ1-2; D: TRBD1; V: TRBV12-3/TRBV12-4; size: many; CDR3: CASRGDSNYGYTF; DNA: TGTGCCAGCAGGGGGGACAGTAACTATGGCTACACCTTC
J: TRBJ2-1; D: -; V: TRBV29-1; size: many; CDR3: CSAGQPNEQFF; DNA: TGCAGCGCCGGACAGCCCAATGAGCAGTTCTTC
J: TRBJ1-2; D: TRBD1; V: TRBV29-1; size: -; CDR3: CSVDGTGSGYTF; DNA: TGCAGCGTTGACGGGACAGGGTCCGGCTACACCTTC
J: TRBJ2-1; D: -; V: TRBV28; size: few; CDR3: CASSPGGTSGEQFF; DNA: TGTGCCAGCAGCCCAGGCGGGACGTCAGGTGAGCAGTTCTTC